The 30 T cell receptor beta chains given below trace back to one sample, sequenced in a study of CD8+CD57+ T cells in acquired aplastic anemia (dated by TCRdb to 2016 to 2018). The listed sequencing device is Illumina HiSeq 2000. Genomic DNA served as template for TCR beta VDJ combination and CDR3 sequence profiling. Starting from the raw public reads, TCRdb applied fastp trimming at Q25, assembled clones with MiXCR and retained in-frame beta chains. Rows are combined by CDR3 protein, so each entry shows the most common genes and DNA. The sample records around 170,000 distinct CDR3 sequences, roughly half of which are singletons. The leading ten clones occupy around 9.7% of the sample. Flow cytometry had shown CD8+CD57+ cell expansion in the patients selected for sequencing. The source material was sorted CD4+, CD8+, or CD8+CD57+ T cells (not recorded which) from PBMCs. These TCRs come from a human donor with aplastic anemia.

V usage is TRBV11-2 and J usage is TRBJ1-3; 10 nucleotides line up with TRBD1. Germline values: CDR1 SGHAT, CDR2 FQNNGV. The junction had 10 bases not matched to a gene; V was cut back by 1 base and J by 4 bases. This CDR3 contains 18 residues. The CDR3 bases are TGTGCCAGCAGCTTAGTCACCGGGACAGGGGTGAGAGGAAACACCATATATTTT. Amino acid sequence: CASSLVTGTGVRGNTIYF.

The gene calls are TRBV20-1 and TRBJ2-3, with 14 bases that match TRBD2. CDR3 size: 15 residues. Trimming removed 4 bases from V and 5 bases from J; junction bases left unmatched: 5. In germline, CDR1 is DFQATT, CDR2 SNEGSKA (reference sequence). The CDR3 reads CSATGTSGGIDTQYF. DNA for the CDR3: TGCAGTGCTACGGGGACTAGCGGGGGAATAGATACGCAGTATTTT.

This clonotype was recorded at least ten times. The CDR3: CASSMGRNYGYTF. The CDR3 DNA follows: TGTGCCAGCAGCATGGGACGGAACTATGGCTACACCTTC. The rearrangement uses TRBV2 and TRBJ1-2; weak D call: TRBD1 (5 bases). The V gene lost 6 bases and the J gene lost 2 bases, with 10 bases spanning the gap. The germline gives CDR1 SNHLY, CDR2 FYNNEI. The CDR3 spans 13 residues.

The J gene is TRBJ1-5, the V gene TRBV2; the match to TRBD1 covers 8 bases. The germline gives CDR1 SNHLY, CDR2 FYNNEI. With V trimmed by 6 bases and J by 5 bases, 6 bases remained unmatched. The CDR3 consists of 14 residues. CDR3 DNA: TGTGCCAGCAGCGCCGGACAGGGACATCAGCCCCAGCATTTT. Its translation is CASSAGQGHQPQHF.

The rearrangement uses TRBV19 and TRBJ1-3; possible D gene TRBD1, 6 bases. The CDR3 contains 15 residues. Germline-derived CDR1 and CDR2 are LNHDA and SQIVND (reference sequence). The V end was cut by 7 bases, the J end by 0 bases, with 13 bases between. This CDR3 is CASKTGQSSGNTIYF. The CDR3 DNA follows: TGTGCCAGTAAAACCGGACAGAGCTCTGGAAACACCATATATTTT.

This clonotype occurred a few times. CDR3 loop: CASSQDGRGNEKLFF. The CDR3 nucleotides read TGTGCCAGCAGCCAAGATGGGCGGGGCAATGAAAAACTGTTTTTT. The genes are TRBV14 and TRBJ1-4; the D gene is possibly TRBD1 (5 bases). CDR1 is SGHDN and CDR2 is FVKESK in the germline V gene. CDR3 length: 15 amino acids. Trimming took 0 bases from V and 5 from J, leaving 10 bases between them.

This rearrangement joins TRBV6-1 to TRBJ1-5, with 10 bases fitting TRBD1. Germline V gene lookup returns CDR1 MNHNS and CDR2 SASEGT. This CDR3 comprises 16 residues. V lost 6 bases to trimming and J lost 0 bases; unmatched junction nucleotides: 5. The CDR3 nucleotides read TGTGCCAGCAGGAATGACAGGGGGCATAGCAATCAGCCCCAGCATTTT. Translated, it gives CASRNDRGHSNQPQHF.

The count of this clonotype is one. The chain has TRBV11-1 and TRBJ2-3; 11 bases are shared with TRBD1. The CDR3 is made up of 16 amino acids. V lost 5 bases to trimming and J lost 3 bases; unmatched junction nucleotides: 7. The V gene's germline CDR1 is SGHAT and CDR2 FQDESV (reference sequence). CDR3 sequence: CASSPRGDRGTDTQYF. The CDR3, as DNA: TGTGCCAGCAGCCCCCGAGGGGACAGGGGGACAGATACGCAGTATTTT.

The V call is TRBV2, the J call TRBJ1-4; D is ambiguous. Looked up from germline, CDR1 is SNHLY and CDR2 is FYNNEI. Deletions cut 8 bases from V and 12 bases from J, with 10 bases between. There are 10 residues in the CDR3. CDR3 sequence reads: CASGWRELFF. The CDR3 coding sequence is TGTGCCAGCGGTTGGAGGGAACTGTTTTTT.

This clonotype was seen at least ten times. The CDR3 region has the DNA TGTGCCAGCAGCCGGACAGGGAATGGGGGCTACACCTTC. Its protein product is CASSRTGNGGYTF. This chain connects TRBV7-3 to TRBJ1-2, with 8 bases lining up with TRBD1. V lost 5 bases to trimming and J lost 8 bases; unmatched junction nucleotides: 7. CDR1 is SGHTA and CDR2 is FQGTGA in the germline V gene. The CDR3 is 13 residues long.

The chain joins TRBV20-1 to TRBJ1-2; the D gene is possibly TRBD1 (6 bases). The V gene's germline CDR1 is DFQATT and CDR2 SNEGSKA (reference sequence). The CDR3 consists of 13 residues. V was pared by 6 bases and J by 9 bases, with 20 bases between. The CDR3 bases are TGCAGTGCGCCGGGGGGGGCAGGGCTTAGCTACACCTTC. Its translation: CSAPGGAGLSYTF.

This rearrangement joins TRBV29-1 to TRBJ2-1; 7 bases agree with TRBD1. With 7 bases clipped from V and 1 base from J, the junction kept 10 bases outside the gene matches. Per germline, CDR1 SQVTM and CDR2 ANQGSEA. This CDR3 comprises 15 residues. CDR3 in amino acids: CSGAGTELSYNEQFF. CDR3 coding DNA: TGCAGCGGCGCCGGGACAGAGTTATCCTACAATGAGCAGTTCTTC.

This clonotype showed up many times. The chain uses TRBV24-1 and TRBJ2-3, with a weak D call TRBD1 (5 bases). This CDR3 has 15 amino acids. Germline lookup yields CDR1 KGHDR and CDR2 SFDVKD. Trimming cost V 6 bases and J 0 bases, with 12 bases left between them. The CDR3 coding sequence is TGTGCCACCAGTAGTACAGGAACAAGCACAGATACGCAGTATTTT. It codes for CATSSTGTSTDTQYF.

In its sample, this clonotype was seen many times. The rearrangement links TRBV7-2 to TRBJ1-1; TRBD1 agrees at 7 bases. The CDR3 totals 16 residues. In germline, CDR1 is SGHTA, CDR2 FQGNSA. V gave up 5 bases and J gave up 0 bases; unmatched junction bases: 9. The CDR3, as DNA: TGTGCCAGCAGCCGCCGGGACAGCGGAATGAACACTGAAGCTTTCTTT. Its translation: CASSRRDSGMNTEAFF. Full variable domain (missing parts from reference TRBV7-2 and TRBJ1-1): GAGVSQSPSNKVTEKGKDVELRCDPISGHTALYWYRQSLGQGLEFLIYFQGNSAPDKSGLPSDRFSAERTGGSVSTLTIQRTQQEDSAVYLCASSRRDSGMNTEAFFGQGTRLTVV.

The chain employs TRBV15 and TRBJ1-2, with a weak D call TRBD1 (5 bases). Germline V gene sequence: CDR1 LNHNV, CDR2 YYDKDF (reference sequence). V was cut by 0 bases and J by 2 bases, with 28 bases left in between. The CDR3 is 21 amino acids. The DNA of the CDR3 is TGTGCCACCAGCAGAGATAGGGTACATGGGGTTGGGACCGCGAGGAACTATGGCTACACCTTC. Translated: CATSRDRVHGVGTARNYGYTF.

This chain joins TRBV5-4 and TRBJ2-7; no clear D. The V and J ends lost 5 bases and 3 bases respectively, with 12 bases between them. Germline V gene lookup returns CDR1 SGHNT and CDR2 YYREEE (reference sequence). The CDR3 spans 13 residues. CDR3 sequence: CASSRPGNYEQYF. The CDR3 DNA reads as TGTGCCAGCAGTCGGCCTGGAAACTACGAGCAGTACTTC. Combining the CDR3 with reference TRBV5-4 and TRBJ2-7 gives the whole variable domain ETGVTQSPTHLIKTRGQQVTLRCSSQSGHNTVSWYQQALGQGPQFIFQYYREEENGRGNFPPRFSGLQFPNYSSELNVNALELDDSALYLCASSRPGNYEQYFGPGTRLTVT.

This clonotype has ten or more counts. V is TRBV9 and J is TRBJ2-7, with 8 bases that match TRBD2. The CDR3 totals 15 residues. The V and J ends lost 3 bases and 2 bases, in that order; junction bases with no gene match: 7. The germline CDR1 and CDR2 sequences are SGDLS and YYNGEE. DNA of the CDR3: TGTGCCAGCAGCGCCGGGACTAGTCTTACCTACGAGCAGTACTTC. Amino acids: CASSAGTSLTYEQYF.

V usage is TRBV20-1 and J usage is TRBJ2-3, with 8 nucleotides matching TRBD2. With 6 bases clipped from V and 2 bases from J, the junction kept 7 bases outside the gene matches. In germline, CDR1 is DFQATT, CDR2 SNEGSKA (reference sequence). The CDR3 extends over 14 amino acids. CDR3 nucleotides: TGCAGTGCGTATACTAGCGGAGCCACAGATACGCAGTATTTT. Residues: CSAYTSGATDTQYF.

This chain uses TRBV15 with TRBJ2-2, with 7 bases identical to TRBD2. The V gene end was trimmed by 4 bases and the J gene end by 6 bases; junction bases not matched to a gene: 5. CDR1 LNHNV and CDR2 YYDKDF come from the germline V gene (reference sequence). The CDR3 contains 14 residues. The CDR3 spells CATSISGSSGELFF. The CDR3 DNA reads TGTGCCACCAGCATTAGCGGGTCCTCCGGGGAGCTGTTTTTT. The complete variable domain, with remaining parts taken from reference TRBV15 and TRBJ2-2, reads DAMVIQNPRYQVTQFGKPVTLSCSQTLNHNVMYWYQQKSSQAPKLLFHYYDKDFNNEADTPDNFQSRRPNTSFCFLDIRSPGLGDTAMYLCATSISGSSGELFFGEGSRLTVL.

This clonotype turned up a few times. The rearrangement links TRBV20-1 to TRBJ2-5, with D tentatively TRBD1 (5 bases). Germline V gene sequence: CDR1 DFQATT, CDR2 SNEGSKA (reference sequence). V was pared by 3 bases and J by 1 base, with 9 bases between. The CDR3 consists of 13 residues. CDR3 coding DNA: TGCAGTGCTAGGGCAACAGGCCAAGAGACCCAGTACTTC. Translating it yields CSARATGQETQYF.

At least ten counts were recorded for this clonotype. The rearrangement uses TRBV20-1 and TRBJ2-2, with D maybe TRBD2 (6 bases). V dropped 1 base and J dropped 0 bases, with 9 bases sitting between them. The CDR3 is made up of 15 amino acids. The germline gives CDR1 DFQATT, CDR2 SNEGSKA (reference sequence). CDR3 loop: CSARVRLANTGELFF. As DNA, the CDR3 is TGCAGTGCTAGAGTTCGACTAGCGAACACCGGGGAGCTGTTTTTT.

In this sample, this clonotype turned up a few times. The rearrangement joins TRBV20-1 to TRBJ2-7; 10 bases fit TRBD1. The germline CDR1 and CDR2 sequences are DFQATT and SNEGSKA (reference sequence). This CDR3 has 14 residues. V gave up 3 bases and J gave up 6 bases; unmatched junction bases: 8. The CDR3 bases are TGCAGTGCTAGCCCGGGACAGGGGTTCCGCGAGCAGTACTTC. Protein: CSASPGQGFREQYF.

The CDR3 region has the DNA TGTGCCAGCAGCTTAGGCGGGCTAGCGGCCTCCAATGAGCAGTTCTTC. This translates into CASSLGGLAASNEQFF. V gene TRBV11-1 combines with J gene TRBJ2-1, with 7 positions matching TRBD2. The CDR3 sequence is 16 residues long. V gave up 1 base and J gave up 6 bases; unmatched junction bases: 9. The germline V gene encodes CDR1 SGHAT and CDR2 FQDESV (reference sequence). Filled out from reference TRBV11-1 and TRBJ2-1, the complete variable domain reads EAEVAQSPRYKITEKSQAVAFWCDPISGHATLYWYRQILGQGPELLVQFQDESVVDDSQLPKDRFSAERLKGVDSTLKIQPAELGDSAMYLCASSLGGLAASNEQFFGPGTRLTVL.

This clonotype was counted ten times or more. This chain links TRBV20-1 with TRBJ2-2; 7 bases map to TRBD1. Germline V gene sequence: CDR1 DFQATT, CDR2 SNEGSKA (reference sequence). Trimming took 6 bases from V and 6 from J; bases not matched to a gene: 7. This CDR3 region has 13 residues. Written as DNA, the CDR3 is TGCAGTGCGACGACAGGGTACGCCGGGGAGCTGTTTTTT. It codes for CSATTGYAGELFF.

J is TRBJ2-7 and V is TRBV10-2, with 13 bases aligning to TRBD2. CDR1 and CDR2 from the germline V gene are WSHSY and SAAADI. The CDR3 length is 17 residues. The junction had 8 bases not matched to a gene; V was cut back by 4 bases and J by 2 bases. The DNA of the CDR3 is TGCGCCAGCAGTGGGCCAGGGACTAGCGGGAAGGCCTACGAGCAGTACTTC. Translation: CASSGPGTSGKAYEQYF.

This clonotype was seen repeatedly, ten times or more. The rearrangement uses TRBV3-1 and TRBJ1-5; D unclear. CDR1 is LGHDT and CDR2 is YNNKEL in the germline V gene (reference sequence). Trimming removed 0 bases at V and 7 bases at J, with 7 bases between. This CDR3 spans 13 amino acids. This chain's CDR3 is CASSQDVWQPQHF. CDR3 DNA sequence: TGTGCCAGCAGCCAAGACGTCTGGCAGCCCCAGCATTTT.

This clonotype came up many times. The chain recombines TRBV5-1 with TRBJ2-7; D possibly corresponds to TRBD1 (6 bases). Trimming stripped 4 bases from V and 4 bases from J, with 12 bases between. Looked up from germline, CDR1 is SGHRS and CDR2 is YFSETQ. The CDR3 length is 13 residues. The DNA of the CDR3 is TGCGCCAGCAGCGTGGACAGTGGGTACGAGCAGTACTTC. Translation: CASSVDSGYEQYF.

This chain uses TRBV10-3 with TRBJ1-6; no clear D gene. The CDR3 spans 13 residues. The germline CDR1 and CDR2 sequences are ENHRY and SYGVKD. Trimming pared 7 bases from V and 10 bases from J, leaving 14 bases between. CDR3 DNA sequence: TGTGCCATCAAAGCCGGGTTCGGCTCACCCCTCCACTTT. This encodes CAIKAGFGSPLHF.

The rearrangement uses TRBV3-1 and TRBJ1-1, with D tentatively TRBD1 (5 bases). V lost 7 bases and J 3 bases, leaving 12 bases between the germline ends. CDR1 LGHDT and CDR2 YNNKEL come from the germline V gene (reference sequence). The CDR3 has 13 residues. Here the CDR3 reads CASNASGYTEAFF. In DNA form, the CDR3 reads TGTGCCAGCAACGCCTCAGGGTACACTGAAGCTTTCTTT.

This clonotype was counted many times. V and J are TRBV25-1 and TRBJ2-2; 8 nucleotides match TRBD2. Germline V gives CDR1 MGHDK, CDR2 SYGVNS. The CDR3 totals 15 residues. The junction had 4 bases not matched to a gene; V was cut back by 3 bases and J by 4 bases. The CDR3 reads CASSEDGGATGELFF. The CDR3 nucleotides are TGTGCCAGCAGTGAGGACGGGGGGGCCACCGGGGAGCTGTTTTTT.